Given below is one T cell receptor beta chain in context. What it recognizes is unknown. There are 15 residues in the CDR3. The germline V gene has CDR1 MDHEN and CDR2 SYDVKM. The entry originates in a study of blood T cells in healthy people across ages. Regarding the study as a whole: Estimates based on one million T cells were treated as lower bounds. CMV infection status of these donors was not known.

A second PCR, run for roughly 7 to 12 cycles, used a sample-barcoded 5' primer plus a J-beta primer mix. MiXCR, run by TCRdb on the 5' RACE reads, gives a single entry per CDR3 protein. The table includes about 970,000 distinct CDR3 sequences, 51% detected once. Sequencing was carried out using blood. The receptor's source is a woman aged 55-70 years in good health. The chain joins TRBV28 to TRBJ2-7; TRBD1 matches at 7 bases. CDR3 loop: CATAHRGSPSYEQYF. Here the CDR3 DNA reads TGTGCAACCGCGCACAGGGGTTCCCCCTCCTACGAGCAGTACTTC.